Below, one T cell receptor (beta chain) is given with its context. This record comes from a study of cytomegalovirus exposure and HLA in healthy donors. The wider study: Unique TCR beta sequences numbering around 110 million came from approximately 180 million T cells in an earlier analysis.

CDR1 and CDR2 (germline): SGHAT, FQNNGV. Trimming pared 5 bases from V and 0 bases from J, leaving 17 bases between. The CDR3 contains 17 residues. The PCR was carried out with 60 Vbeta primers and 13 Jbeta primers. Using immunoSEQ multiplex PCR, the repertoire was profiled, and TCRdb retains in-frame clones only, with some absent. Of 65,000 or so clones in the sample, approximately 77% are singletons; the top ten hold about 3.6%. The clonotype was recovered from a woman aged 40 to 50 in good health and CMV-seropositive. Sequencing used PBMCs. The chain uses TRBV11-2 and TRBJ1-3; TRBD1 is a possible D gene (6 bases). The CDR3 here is CASSPRTVSNSGNTIYF. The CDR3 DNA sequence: TGTGCCAGCAGCCCTCGGACAGTCTCCAACTCTGGAAACACCATATATTTT.